This T cell receptor beta chain was documented in a study of identifying expanded T cells in peripheral blood. The assay was immunoSEQ multiplex PCR, and TCRdb's table has in-frame clones only and misses some. The table records over 85,000 clones, 70% to 90% of them present only once. As for this clone: Its antigen is not identified. This CDR3 is also generated by other DNA sequences in the sample.

Study observations and caveats: Differentially abundant clones: roughly 1.2 between replicates, about 16 at around 2 weeks, more than 18 at four.

This CDR3 region has 11 residues. Between the trimmed V and J ends, which lost 2 bases and 1 base, there was a span of 0 bases. CDR1 and CDR2 (germline): SGHRS, YFSETQ. The clonotype originates from a person aged 18 to 75 in good health. The gene calls are TRBV5-1 and TRBJ2-5; D not certain. What was sequenced was blood. The CDR3 DNA reads as TGCGCCAGCAGCTTCCAAGAGACCCAGTACTTC. Its translation is CASSFQETQYF. Using reference TRBV5-1 and TRBJ2-5 for the parts outside the CDR3, the full variable domain is KAGVTQTPRYLIKTRGQQVTLSCSPISGHRSVSWYQQTPGQGLQFLFEYFSETQRNKGNFPGRFSGRQFSNSRSEMNVSTLELGDSALYLCASSFQETQYFGPGTRLLVL.